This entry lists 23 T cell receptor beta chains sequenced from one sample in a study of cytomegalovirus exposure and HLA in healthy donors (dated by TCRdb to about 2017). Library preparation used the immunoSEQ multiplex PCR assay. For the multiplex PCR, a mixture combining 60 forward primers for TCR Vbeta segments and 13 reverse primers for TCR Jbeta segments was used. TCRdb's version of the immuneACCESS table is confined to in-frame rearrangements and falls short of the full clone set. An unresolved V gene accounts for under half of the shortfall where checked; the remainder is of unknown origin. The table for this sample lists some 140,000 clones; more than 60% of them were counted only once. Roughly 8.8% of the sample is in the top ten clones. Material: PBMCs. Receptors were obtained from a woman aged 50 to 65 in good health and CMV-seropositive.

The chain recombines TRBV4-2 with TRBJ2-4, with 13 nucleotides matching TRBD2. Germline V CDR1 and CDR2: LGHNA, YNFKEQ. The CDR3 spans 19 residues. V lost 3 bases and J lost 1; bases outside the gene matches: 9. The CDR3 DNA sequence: TGTGCCAGCAGCCACGAGACTAGCGGGGGGATAGGGGCCAAAAACATTCAGTACTTC. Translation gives CASSHETSGGIGAKNIQYF.

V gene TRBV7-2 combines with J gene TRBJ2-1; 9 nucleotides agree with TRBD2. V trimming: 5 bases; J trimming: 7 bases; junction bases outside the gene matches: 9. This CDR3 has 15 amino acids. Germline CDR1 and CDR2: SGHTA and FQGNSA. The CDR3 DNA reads TGTGCCAGCAGCCTCTGGGCGGGGGGGAATAATGAGCAGTTCTTC. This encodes CASSLWAGGNNEQFF.

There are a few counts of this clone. CDR3 DNA sequence: TGTGCCAGCAGCTTAAGGTCGGGACAGGGCTATAATTCACCCCTCCACTTT. Amino acids: CASSLRSGQGYNSPLHF. The chain recombines TRBV7-3 with TRBJ1-6, with 9 bases fitting TRBD1. The junction had 4 bases not matched to a gene; V was cut back by 1 base and J by 3 bases. CDR1 and CDR2 (germline): SGHTA, FQGTGA. CDR3 length: 17 amino acids.

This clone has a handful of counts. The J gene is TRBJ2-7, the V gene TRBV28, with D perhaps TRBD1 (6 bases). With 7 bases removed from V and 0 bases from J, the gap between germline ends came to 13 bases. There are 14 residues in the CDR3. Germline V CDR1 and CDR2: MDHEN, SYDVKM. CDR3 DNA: TGTGCCAGCATCTCCGGACAGAGCTCCTACGAGCAGTACTTC. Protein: CASISGQSSYEQYF. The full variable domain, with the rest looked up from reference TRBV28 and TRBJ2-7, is DVKVTQSSRYLVKRTGEKVFLECVQDMDHENMFWYRQDPGLGLRLIYFSYDVKMKEKGDIPEGYSVSREKKERFSLILESASTNQTSMYLCASISGQSSYEQYFGPGTRLTVT.

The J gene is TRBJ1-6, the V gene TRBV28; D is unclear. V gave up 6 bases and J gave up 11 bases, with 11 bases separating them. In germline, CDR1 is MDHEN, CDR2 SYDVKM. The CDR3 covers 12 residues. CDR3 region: CASRNSWTPLHF. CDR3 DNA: TGTGCCAGCAGGAACAGTTGGACACCCCTCCACTTT. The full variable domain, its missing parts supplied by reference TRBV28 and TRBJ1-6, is DVKVTQSSRYLVKRTGEKVFLECVQDMDHENMFWYRQDPGLGLRLIYFSYDVKMKEKGDIPEGYSVSREKKERFSLILESASTNQTSMYLCASRNSWTPLHFGNGTRLTVT.

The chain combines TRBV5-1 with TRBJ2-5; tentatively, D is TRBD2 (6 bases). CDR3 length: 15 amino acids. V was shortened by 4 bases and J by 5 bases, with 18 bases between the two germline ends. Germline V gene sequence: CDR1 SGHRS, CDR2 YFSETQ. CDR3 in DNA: TGCGCCAGCAGCCCTACCTACAGCGGGTCGGAGACCCAGTACTTC. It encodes CASSPTYSGSETQYF.

This CDR3 reads CASSGQGGKTF. The DNA for the CDR3 is TGTGCCAGCAGTGGTCAGGGGGGAAAAACCTTC. The chain recombines TRBV2 with TRBJ1-2, with 7 nucleotides matching TRBD1. CDR1 and CDR2 from the germline V gene are SNHLY and FYNNEI. The CDR3 has 11 residues. V gave up 4 bases and J gave up 14 bases; unmatched junction bases: 7.

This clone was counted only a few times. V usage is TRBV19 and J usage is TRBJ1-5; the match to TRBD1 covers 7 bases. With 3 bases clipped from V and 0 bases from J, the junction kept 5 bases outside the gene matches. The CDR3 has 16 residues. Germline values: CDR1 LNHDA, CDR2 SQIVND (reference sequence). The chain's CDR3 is CASSIGGGGSNQPQHF. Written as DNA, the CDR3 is TGTGCCAGTAGTATCGGAGGGGGCGGTAGCAATCAGCCCCAGCATTTT.

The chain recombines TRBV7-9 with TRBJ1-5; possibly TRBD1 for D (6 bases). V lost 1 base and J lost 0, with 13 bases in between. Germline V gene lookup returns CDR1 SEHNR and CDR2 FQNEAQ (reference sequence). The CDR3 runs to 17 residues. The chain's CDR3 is CASSLGWGGYSNQPQHF. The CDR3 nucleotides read TGTGCCAGCAGCTTAGGTTGGGGGGGCTATAGCAATCAGCCCCAGCATTTT.

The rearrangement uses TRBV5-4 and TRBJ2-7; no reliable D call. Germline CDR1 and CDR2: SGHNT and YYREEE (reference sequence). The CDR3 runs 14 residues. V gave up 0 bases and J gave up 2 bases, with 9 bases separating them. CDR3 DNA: TGTGCCAGCAGCTTGGACTCCCTCACCTACGAGCAGTACTTC. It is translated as CASSLDSLTYEQYF.

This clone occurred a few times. The CDR3 bases are TGTGCCAGTAAGACTAGCGGGGCTGGGTTAGCGTTCTTC. Its protein is CASKTSGAGLAFF. The rearrangement uses TRBV6-1 and TRBJ2-1; the match to TRBD2 covers 11 bases. Trimming took 9 bases from V and 15 from J; bases not matched to a gene: 13. The CDR3 is 13 residues long. Germline CDR1 and CDR2: MNHNS and SASEGT.

CDR3 coding DNA: TGCGCCAGCAGCTTGGCCGACAGGGGGGTAAACGAGCAGTACTTC. It encodes CASSLADRGVNEQYF. This sequence joins TRBV5-1 and TRBJ2-7; 9 nucleotides align to TRBD1. Germline-derived CDR1 and CDR2 are SGHRS and YFSETQ. The CDR3 extends over 15 amino acids. J gave up 5 bases and V 0 bases, and 6 bases lay outside the gene matches. The whole variable domain, remainder taken from reference TRBV5-1 and TRBJ2-7, is KAGVTQTPRYLIKTRGQQVTLSCSPISGHRSVSWYQQTPGQGLQFLFEYFSETQRNKGNFPGRFSGRQFSNSRSEMNVSTLELGDSALYLCASSLADRGVNEQYFGPGTRLTVT.

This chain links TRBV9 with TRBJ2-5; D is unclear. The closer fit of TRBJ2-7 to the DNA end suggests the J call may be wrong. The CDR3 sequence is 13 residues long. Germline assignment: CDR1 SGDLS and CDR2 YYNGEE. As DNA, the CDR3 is TGTGCCAGCAGCGTAGATGGGGACTACGAGCAGTACTTC. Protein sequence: CASSVDGDYEQYF.

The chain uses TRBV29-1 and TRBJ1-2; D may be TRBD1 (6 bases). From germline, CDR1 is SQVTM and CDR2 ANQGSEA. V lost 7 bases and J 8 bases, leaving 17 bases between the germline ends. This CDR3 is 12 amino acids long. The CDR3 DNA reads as TGCAGCGCCACCCCCGGGGGGCTCGGCTACACCTTC. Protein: CSATPGGLGYTF. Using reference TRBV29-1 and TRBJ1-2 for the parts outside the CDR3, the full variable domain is SAVISQKPSRDICQRGTSLTIQCQVDSQVTMMFWYRQQPGQSLTLIATANQGSEATYESGFVIDKFPISRPNLTFSTLTVSNMSPEDSSIYLCSATPGGLGYTFGSGTRLTVV.

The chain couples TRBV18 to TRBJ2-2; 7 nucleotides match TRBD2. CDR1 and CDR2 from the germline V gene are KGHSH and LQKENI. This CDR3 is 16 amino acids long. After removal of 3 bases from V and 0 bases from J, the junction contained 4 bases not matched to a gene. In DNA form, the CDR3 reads TGTGCCAGCTCACCTTCCCTAGCGGCGAACACCGGGGAGCTGTTTTTT. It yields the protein CASSPSLAANTGELFF.

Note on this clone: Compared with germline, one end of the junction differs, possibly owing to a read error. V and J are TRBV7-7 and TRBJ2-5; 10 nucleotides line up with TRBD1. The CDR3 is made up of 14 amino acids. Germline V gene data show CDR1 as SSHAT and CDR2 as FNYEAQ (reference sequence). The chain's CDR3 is CASSRQGARETQYF. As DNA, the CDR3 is TGTGCTAGCAGCCGACAGGGGGCCAGGGAGACCCAGTACTTC.

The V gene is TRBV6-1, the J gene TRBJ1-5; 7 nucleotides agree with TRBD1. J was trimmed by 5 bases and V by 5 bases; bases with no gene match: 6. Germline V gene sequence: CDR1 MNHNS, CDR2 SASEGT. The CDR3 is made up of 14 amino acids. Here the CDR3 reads CASSPRQGHQPQHF. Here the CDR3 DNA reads TGTGCCAGCAGTCCGCGACAGGGTCATCAGCCCCAGCATTTT.

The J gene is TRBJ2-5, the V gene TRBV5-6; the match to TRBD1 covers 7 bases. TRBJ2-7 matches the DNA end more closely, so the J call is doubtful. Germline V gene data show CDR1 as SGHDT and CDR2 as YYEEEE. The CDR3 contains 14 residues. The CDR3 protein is CASSLATGTYEQYF. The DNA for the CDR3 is TGTGCCAGCAGCTTGGCGACAGGGACCTACGAGCAGTACTTC.

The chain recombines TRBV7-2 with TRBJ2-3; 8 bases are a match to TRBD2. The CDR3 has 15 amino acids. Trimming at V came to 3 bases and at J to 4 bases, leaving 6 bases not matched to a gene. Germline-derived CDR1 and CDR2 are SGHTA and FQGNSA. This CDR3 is CASSFLGGAADTQYF. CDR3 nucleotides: TGTGCCAGCAGCTTCCTCGGGGGGGCGGCAGATACGCAGTATTTT.

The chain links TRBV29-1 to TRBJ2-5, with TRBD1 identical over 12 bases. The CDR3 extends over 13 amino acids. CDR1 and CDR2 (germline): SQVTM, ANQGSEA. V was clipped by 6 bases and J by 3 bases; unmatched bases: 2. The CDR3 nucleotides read TGCAGCGTGGGACAGGGGGCGGAAGAGACCCAGTACTTC. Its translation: CSVGQGAEETQYF.

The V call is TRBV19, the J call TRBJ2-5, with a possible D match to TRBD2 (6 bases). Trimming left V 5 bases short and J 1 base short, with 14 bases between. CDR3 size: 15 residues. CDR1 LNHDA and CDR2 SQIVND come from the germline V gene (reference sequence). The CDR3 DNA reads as TGTGCCAGTAGTGATCCTCGGGGGTTCCAAGAGACCCAGTACTTC. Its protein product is CASSDPRGFQETQYF.

In DNA form, the CDR3 reads TGTGCCAGCAGCTTAAGGGCGGGGGGGGAGACCCAGTACTTC. It translates to CASSLRAGGETQYF. The chain links TRBV11-2 to TRBJ2-5; TRBD2 matches at 9 bases. Trimming removed 2 bases from V and 5 bases from J; junction bases left unmatched: 3. Per the germline V gene, CDR1 is SGHAT and CDR2 is FQNNGV. This CDR3 is 14 amino acids long. Full variable domain (outside the CDR3, taken from reference TRBV11-2 and TRBJ2-5): EAGVAQSPRYKIIEKRQSVAFWCNPISGHATLYWYQQILGQGPKLLIQFQNNGVVDDSQLPKDRFSAERLKGVDSTLKIQPAKLEDSAVYLCASSLRAGGETQYFGPGTRLLVL.

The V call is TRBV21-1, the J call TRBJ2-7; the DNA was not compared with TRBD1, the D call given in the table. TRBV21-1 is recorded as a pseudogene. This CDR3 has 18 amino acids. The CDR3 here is CASSGHTGGTGGSYEQYF. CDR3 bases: TGTGCCAGCAGCGGACACACCGGCGGGACAGGGGGTTCCTACGAGCAGTACTTC.